The 22 T cell receptor beta chains below all came from one sample that was sequenced in a study of T cell responses to AZD1222 COVID-19 vaccine. Profiling relied on immunoSEQ multiplex PCR, and the TCRdb table lists in-frame clones only, not all of them. The table shows 150,000 to 200,000 clones, with just under 90% occurring only once. The sequenced sample was peripheral blood, obtained on day 0 of AZD1222 vaccination. The receptors derive from an adult in good health.

On this clone itself: This sample also contains other DNA sequences that code for the same CDR3. The V gene is TRBV7-3, the J gene TRBJ2-2, with D unresolved. Between the trimmed V and J ends, which lost 4 bases and 0 bases, there was a span of 9 bases. This CDR3 is 15 amino acids long. Germline assignment: CDR1 SGHTA and CDR2 FQGTGA. The CDR3 DNA reads as TGTGCCAGCAGCTCCGGGCTAGCGAACACCGGGGAGCTGTTTTTT. This sequence encodes CASSSGLANTGELFF.

CDR3 in DNA: TGTGCCACGCTAAGCGGGGCGAGCCCCTCTGGAAACACCATATATTTT. It codes for CATLSGASPSGNTIYF. The chain couples TRBV28 to TRBJ1-3; D possibly corresponds to TRBD1 (5 bases). Trimming pared 10 bases from V and 0 bases from J, leaving 19 bases between. The CDR3 loop spans 16 amino acids. Germline V gene sequence: CDR1 MDHEN, CDR2 SYDVKM.

The V gene is TRBV4-1, the J gene TRBJ1-5, with D unresolved. The germline CDR1 and CDR2 sequences are MGHRA and YSYEKL. The V end was cut by 0 bases, the J end by 6 bases, with 6 bases between. CDR3 size: 13 residues. The CDR3 DNA follows: TGCGCCAGCAGCCAAGATCGGGGTCAGCCCCAGCATTTT. Translating gives CASSQDRGQPQHF.

The CDR3 DNA follows: TGTGCCAGCATCCCCGGGGCAGGGGGCAACTATGGCTACACCTTC. Translated: CASIPGAGGNYGYTF. The chain has TRBV6-5 and TRBJ1-2, with 8 bases matching TRBD1. V lost 7 bases, J lost 2 bases, and 9 bases stayed unmatched. CDR1 MNHEY and CDR2 SVGAGI come from the germline V gene. This CDR3 is 15 amino acids long.

In this sample, this clone turned up once. V usage is TRBV12-3 or TRBV12-4 and J usage is TRBJ1-2; D is perhaps TRBD1 (5 bases). V lost 1 base, J lost 5 bases, and 8 bases lay in between. CDR3 size: 13 residues. The CDR3 DNA reads as TGTGCCAGCAGTTTAGAAGGACAATATGGCTACACCTTC. It specifies CASSLEGQYGYTF.

The chain links TRBV6-1 to TRBJ1-5, with a weak D call TRBD1 (6 bases). CDR1 MNHNS and CDR2 SASEGT come from the germline V gene. This CDR3 is built from 15 residues. Trimming stripped 3 bases from V and 2 bases from J, with 11 bases between. The CDR3 protein is CASSDPRTGNQPQHF. The CDR3 DNA sequence: TGTGCCAGCAGTGATCCCAGGACAGGCAATCAGCCCCAGCATTTT.

The chain employs TRBV5-1 and TRBJ2-7; perhaps D is TRBD1 or TRBD2 (5 bases each). Germline values: CDR1 SGHRS, CDR2 YFSETQ. The CDR3 runs 15 residues. V was cut by 0 bases and J by 0 bases, with 10 bases left in between. Here the CDR3 DNA reads TGCGCCAGCAGCTTGGAGGGGACCTACTCCTACGAGCAGTACTTC. Protein sequence: CASSLEGTYSYEQYF. The variable domain in full, completed from reference TRBV5-1 and TRBJ2-7, reads KAGVTQTPRYLIKTRGQQVTLSCSPISGHRSVSWYQQTPGQGLQFLFEYFSETQRNKGNFPGRFSGRQFSNSRSEMNVSTLELGDSALYLCASSLEGTYSYEQYFGPGTRLTVT.

V usage is TRBV2 and J usage is TRBJ2-2; TRBD1 matches 8 bases. Per the germline V gene, CDR1 is SNHLY and CDR2 is FYNNEI. V was pared by 10 bases and J by 5 bases, with 15 bases of the junction left unmatched. CDR3 length: 16 residues. The DNA for the CDR3 is TGTGCCACTTGGGAATCCGGACAGGGAGGAACCGGGGAGCTGTTTTTT. It is translated as CATWESGQGGTGELFF.

The V and J genes are TRBV25-1 and TRBJ1-2; D is unresolved. Germline values: CDR1 MGHDK, CDR2 SYGVNS. The germline V and J ends were trimmed by 3 bases and 7 bases, with 12 bases remaining between them. The CDR3 length is 13 residues. The CDR3 region is CASSDRPVGGYTF. The CDR3 DNA reads TGTGCCAGCAGTGATCGTCCTGTCGGTGGCTACACCTTC.

V and J are TRBV9 and TRBJ1-3; D ambiguous. CDR1 and CDR2 from the germline V gene are SGDLS and YYNGEE. The CDR3 length is 15 residues. Trimming took off 0 bases at V and 4 bases at J, with 11 bases between the two ends. The CDR3 nucleotides are TGTGCCAGCAGCGTAGCCGGCAGAGTAGGAAACACCATATATTTT. The encoded protein is CASSVAGRVGNTIYF.

This clone has just one count. The V and J genes are TRBV3-1 (or the pseudogene TRBV3-2) and TRBJ2-2; D is perhaps TRBD2 (6 bases). Germline CDR1 and CDR2: LGHDT and YNNKEL (reference sequence). V was shortened by 0 bases and J by 2 bases, with 16 bases between the two germline ends. This CDR3 spans 18 amino acids. The CDR3 protein is CASSQDRTSRDNTGELFF. CDR3 in DNA: TGTGCCAGCAGCCAAGATAGAACTAGCAGGGATAACACCGGGGAGCTGTTTTTT.

This chain joins TRBV2 and TRBJ1-1, with D unresolved. This CDR3 contains 15 residues. Trimming shortened V by 2 bases and J by 5 bases, and 15 bases separated the two germline ends. Looked up from germline, CDR1 is SNHLY and CDR2 is FYNNEI. The CDR3 region is CASSERETRVTEAFF. Here the CDR3 DNA reads TGTGCCAGCAGTGAAAGAGAAACGCGGGTGACTGAAGCTTTCTTT.

The rearrangement joins TRBV28 to TRBJ1-2; D is unclear. Trimming shortened V by 4 bases and J by 0 bases, and 12 bases separated the two germline ends. This CDR3 spans 15 amino acids. From germline, CDR1 is MDHEN and CDR2 SYDVKM. This CDR3 is CASSSDDGTNYGYTF. Written as DNA, the CDR3 is TGTGCCAGCAGTTCAGATGACGGGACTAACTATGGCTACACCTTC.

The chain carries TRBV2 and TRBJ1-1; TRBD1 matches 7 bases. Looked up from germline, CDR1 is SNHLY and CDR2 is FYNNEI. The CDR3 runs 13 residues. The V gene end was trimmed by 5 bases and the J gene end by 5 bases; junction bases not matched to a gene: 5. DNA of the CDR3: TGTGCCAGCAGTTTGGGACAGAGGACTGAAGCTTTCTTT. Translation: CASSLGQRTEAFF.

The chain has TRBV5-1 and TRBJ2-3, with 11 positions matching TRBD2. With V trimmed by 1 base and J by 2 bases, 3 bases remained unmatched. CDR1 SGHRS and CDR2 YFSETQ come from the germline V gene. This CDR3 has 16 amino acids. CDR3 DNA sequence: TGCGCCAGCAGCTTGATTAGCGGGAGGGTCACAGATACGCAGTATTTT. It codes for CASSLISGRVTDTQYF.

The chain combines TRBV4-2 with TRBJ1-6; D perhaps matches TRBD1 (5 bases). V was trimmed by 2 bases and J by 0 bases, leaving 8 bases between them. In germline, CDR1 is LGHNA, CDR2 YNFKEQ. The CDR3 has 16 residues. The CDR3 loop reads CASSQQGDSYNSPLHF. Here the CDR3 DNA reads TGTGCCAGCAGCCAACAGGGAGACTCCTATAATTCACCCCTCCACTTT.

The J gene is TRBJ2-5, the V gene TRBV24-1, with TRBD2 as a possible D gene (6 bases). Per germline, CDR1 KGHDR and CDR2 SFDVKD. Trimming left V 6 bases short and J 5 bases short, with 12 bases between. This CDR3 region has 13 residues. The CDR3 DNA sequence: TGTGCCACCAGTTTCCAGGGAGGCGAGACCCAGTACTTC. It codes for CATSFQGGETQYF.

CDR3 sequence: CASSLYFRRTSGGRRGSTDTQYF. In DNA, the CDR3 is TGTGCCAGCAGTTTATATTTTCGTCGGACTAGCGGGGGCCGGAGGGGATCCACAGATACGCAGTATTTT. The V and J genes are TRBV27 and TRBJ2-3, with 13 bases lining up with TRBD2. This CDR3 is built from 23 residues. CDR1 and CDR2 (germline): MNHEY, SMNVEV (reference sequence). J lost 2 bases, V lost 1 base, and 21 bases had no gene match.

This clone appeared once. This chain connects TRBV5-1 to TRBJ2-1; D gene ambiguous. CDR1 and CDR2 (germline): SGHRS, YFSETQ. Trimming took off 4 bases at V and 6 bases at J, with 8 bases between the two ends. The CDR3 has 12 residues. Here the CDR3 DNA reads TGCGCCAGCAGCCAGTCAGGCAATGAGCAGTTCTTC. Translation: CASSQSGNEQFF.

V usage is TRBV28 and J usage is TRBJ2-1; 7 bases line up with TRBD2. Trimming removed 6 bases from V and 5 bases from J; junction bases left unmatched: 4. Germline V gene lookup returns CDR1 MDHEN and CDR2 SYDVKM. The CDR3 is 13 residues long. This chain's CDR3 is CASSTGTNNEQFF. The CDR3 DNA is TGTGCCAGCAGCACCGGGACTAACAATGAGCAGTTCTTC.

The genes are TRBV18 and TRBJ2-3, with 9 bases identical to TRBD1. This CDR3 comprises 18 residues. Looked up from germline, CDR1 is KGHSH and CDR2 is LQKENI. V was clipped by 9 bases and J by 2 bases; unmatched bases: 18. In DNA form, the CDR3 reads TGTGCCAGTTCCCACCGAGGGTCGGGACAGGGACCCACAGATACGCAGTATTTT. Translated, it gives CASSHRGSGQGPTDTQYF.

This rearrangement joins TRBV20-1 to TRBJ1-3; no definite D call. This CDR3 comprises 11 residues. Looked up from germline, CDR1 is DFQATT and CDR2 is SNEGSKA (reference sequence). V dropped 5 bases and J dropped 3 bases, with 5 bases sitting between them. The CDR3 sequence: CSAYSGNTIYF. The CDR3 coding sequence is TGCAGTGCTTACAGTGGAAACACCATATATTTT.